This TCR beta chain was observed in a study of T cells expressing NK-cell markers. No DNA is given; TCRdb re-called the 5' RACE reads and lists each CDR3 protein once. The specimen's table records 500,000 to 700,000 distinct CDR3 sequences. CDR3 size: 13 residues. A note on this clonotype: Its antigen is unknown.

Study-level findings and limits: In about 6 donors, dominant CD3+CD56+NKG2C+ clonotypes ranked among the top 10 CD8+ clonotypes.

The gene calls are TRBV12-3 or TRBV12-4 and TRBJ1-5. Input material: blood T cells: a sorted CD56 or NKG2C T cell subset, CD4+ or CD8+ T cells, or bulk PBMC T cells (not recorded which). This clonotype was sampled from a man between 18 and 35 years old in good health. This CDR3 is CASSSYSNQPQHF.